One sample yielded the 10 T cell receptor beta chains listed below, sequenced in a study of blood T cell repertoires in COVID-19. Repertoires were generated with immunoSEQ multiplex PCR, while TCRdb's copy carries only in-frame clones and drops some. Seen here are a few hundred thousand clones, about 90% observed once, and the top ten hold more than 12%. The sequenced material came from PBMCs or T cells enriched from blood (not recorded which). These TCRs come from a man aged 30-40 years who had been exposed to COVID-19.

As DNA, the CDR3 is TGTGCCAGCAGCGACCTCAACACAGGGGGTGAGCAGTTCTTC. Its protein is CASSDLNTGGEQFF. This sequence joins TRBV27 and TRBJ2-1; 8 bases fit TRBD1. The CDR3 has 14 residues. J gave up 9 bases and V 6 bases, and 10 bases lay outside the gene matches. Looked up from germline, CDR1 is MNHEY and CDR2 is SMNVEV (reference sequence).

This chain joins TRBV5-1 and TRBJ2-2; D gene unclear. Trimming stripped 5 bases from V and 4 bases from J, with 9 bases between. This CDR3 has 13 amino acids. CDR1 SGHRS and CDR2 YFSETQ come from the germline V gene. Here the CDR3 DNA reads TGCGCCAGCAGGGAGAGACCCACCGGGGAGCTGTTTTTT. Amino acids: CASRERPTGELFF.

The chain combines TRBV7-8 with TRBJ1-1; D gene ambiguous. CDR1 SGHVS and CDR2 FQNEAQ come from the germline V gene. This CDR3 spans 13 amino acids. Trimming removed 7 bases from V and 0 bases from J, with 9 bases in between. As DNA, the CDR3 is TGTGCCAGCACCAGGTTAATGAACACTGAAGCTTTCTTT. Translation: CASTRLMNTEAFF. Based on the CDR3 plus reference TRBV7-8 and TRBJ1-1, the full variable domain is GAGVSQSPRYKVAKRGQDVALRCDPISGHVSLFWYQQALGQGPEFLTYFQNEAQLDKSGLPSDRFFAERPEGSVSTLKIQRTQQEDSAVYLCASTRLMNTEAFFGQGTRLTVV.

The V call is TRBV7-7, the J call TRBJ1-3; weak D call: TRBD1 (5 bases). Germline CDR1 and CDR2: SSHAT and FNYEAQ (reference sequence). This CDR3 has 15 amino acids. Deletions cut 1 base from V and 4 bases from J, with 11 bases between. CDR3 sequence reads: CASSLGRAEGNTIYF. CDR3 sequence (DNA): TGTGCCAGCAGCTTAGGCAGGGCTGAGGGAAACACCATATATTTT.

J is TRBJ2-5 and V is TRBV28; the D gene is possibly TRBD1 (5 bases). Trimming left V 3 bases short and J 5 bases short, with 22 bases between. The germline V gene has CDR1 MDHEN and CDR2 SYDVKM. This CDR3 contains 17 residues. The CDR3 here is CASSLTLYRRNSETQYF. CDR3 sequence (DNA): TGTGCCAGCAGTTTGACTCTTTACAGGCGTAACTCCGAGACCCAGTACTTC.

The V gene is TRBV7-9, the J gene TRBJ1-2; 9 nucleotides line up with TRBD1. This CDR3 is built from 14 residues. V was clipped by 4 bases and J by 6 bases; unmatched bases: 6. Germline lookup yields CDR1 SEHNR and CDR2 FQNEAQ (reference sequence). CDR3 bases: TGTGCCAGCAGCTCCTCGGGGACAGGGCATGGCTACACCTTC. Protein product: CASSSSGTGHGYTF.

The rearrangement uses TRBV27 and TRBJ2-2; the match to TRBD2 covers 10 bases. V lost 5 bases and J lost 4; bases outside the gene matches: 13. Per the germline V gene, CDR1 is MNHEY and CDR2 is SMNVEV (reference sequence). The CDR3 runs 18 residues. CDR3 nucleotide sequence: TGTGCCAGCAGTATCACCCGTTGGTTAGCGGGGGGCACCGGGGAGCTGTTTTTT. Its protein is CASSITRWLAGGTGELFF.

In nucleotides, the CDR3 is TGTGCCAGCAGTTTCGGTGTGAACGAGCAGTACTTC. This translates into CASSFGVNEQYF. The chain links TRBV12-3 or TRBV12-4 to TRBJ2-7; D is uncertain. The CDR3 runs 12 residues. V was trimmed by 3 bases and J by 5 bases, leaving 8 bases between them.

This sequence joins TRBV2 and TRBJ2-1, with D possibly TRBD2 on 5 matching bases. V shed 8 bases and J shed 0 bases, with 20 bases lying between them. CDR1 is SNHLY and CDR2 is FYNNEI in the germline V gene. There are 17 residues in the CDR3. This CDR3 reads CASEIRRAVSSYNEQFF. CDR3 DNA: TGTGCCAGCGAAATCAGGAGAGCGGTAAGCTCCTACAATGAGCAGTTCTTC.

The CDR3 DNA reads TGCGCCAGCACCACCGGGACAGGGGACTACGAGCAGTACTTC. Translated: CASTTGTGDYEQYF. This chain uses TRBV5-1 with TRBJ2-7; 10 bases agree with TRBD1. CDR1 and CDR2 from the germline V gene are SGHRS and YFSETQ. The trim removed 6 bases at V and 3 bases at J, leaving 6 bases unmatched. CDR3 length: 14 residues. The full variable domain, rest sourced from reference TRBV5-1 and TRBJ2-7, is KAGVTQTPRYLIKTRGQQVTLSCSPISGHRSVSWYQQTPGQGLQFLFEYFSETQRNKGNFPGRFSGRQFSNSRSEMNVSTLELGDSALYLCASTTGTGDYEQYFGPGTRLTVT.